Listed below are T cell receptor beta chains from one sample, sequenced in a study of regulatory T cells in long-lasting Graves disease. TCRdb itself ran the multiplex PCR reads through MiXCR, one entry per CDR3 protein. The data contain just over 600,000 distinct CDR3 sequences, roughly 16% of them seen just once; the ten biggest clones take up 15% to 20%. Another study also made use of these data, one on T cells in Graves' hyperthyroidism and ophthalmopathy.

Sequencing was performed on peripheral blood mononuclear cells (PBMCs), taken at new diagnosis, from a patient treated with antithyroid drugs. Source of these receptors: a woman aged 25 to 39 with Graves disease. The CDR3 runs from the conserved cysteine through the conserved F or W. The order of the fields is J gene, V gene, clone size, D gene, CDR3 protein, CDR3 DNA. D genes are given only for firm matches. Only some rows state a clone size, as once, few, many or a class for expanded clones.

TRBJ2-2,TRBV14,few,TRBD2,CASSRLSGSPTGELFF,TGTGCCAGCAGCCGATTAAGCGGGAGCCCCACCGGGGAGCTGTTTTTT
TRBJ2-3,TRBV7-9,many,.,CASTPVKAQGTKIGRDTQYF,TGTGCCAGCACCCCAGTAAAGGCCCAGGGGACTAAAATCGGGAGAGATACGCAGTATTTT
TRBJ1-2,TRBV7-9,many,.,CASSLFGYTF,TGTGCCAGCAGCTTATTTGGCTACACCTTC
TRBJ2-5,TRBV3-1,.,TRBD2,CASSQTNSGIGETQYF,TGTGCCAGCAGCCAGACCAATAGCGGGATCGGTGAGACCCAGTACTTC
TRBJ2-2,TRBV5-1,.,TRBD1,CASSPLGQGYTGELFF,TGTGCCAGCAGCCCATTAGGACAGGGGTACACCGGGGAGCTGTTTTTT
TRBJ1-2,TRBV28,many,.,CASSFQGDYGYTF,TGTGCCAGCAGTTTCCAGGGTGACTATGGCTACACCTTC
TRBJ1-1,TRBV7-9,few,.,CASSLPPTEDSEAFF,TGTGCCAGCAGCTTACCCCCGACAGAGGACTCTGAAGCTTTCTTT
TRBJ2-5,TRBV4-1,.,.,CASSYSGQETQYF,TGCGCCAGCAGCTACAGCGGGCAAGAGACCCAGTACTTC
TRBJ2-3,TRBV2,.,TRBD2,CASRGGRLGTQYF,TGTGCCAGCAGGGGCGGGAGACTCGGTACGCAGTATTTT
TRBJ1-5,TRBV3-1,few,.,CASSEGQTALNQPQHF,TGTGCCAGCAGCGAGGGGCAGACAGCCCTAAATCAGCCCCAGCATTTT
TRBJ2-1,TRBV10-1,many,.,CASSVGVVYNEQFF,TGCGCCAGCAGTGTTGGGGTTGTGTACAATGAGCAGTTCTTC
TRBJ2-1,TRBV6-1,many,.,CASTAPGTPYNEQFF,TGTGCCAGCACCGCACCCGGGACACCCTACAATGAGCAGTTCTTC
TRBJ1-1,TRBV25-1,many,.,CASSVGGGGTNTEAFF,TGTGCCAGCAGTGTCGGGGGCGGGGGGACGAACACTGAAGCTTTCTTT
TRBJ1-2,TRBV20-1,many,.,CSARDWGAAGYTF,TGCAGTGCTAGAGATTGGGGGGCGGCTGGCTACACCTTC
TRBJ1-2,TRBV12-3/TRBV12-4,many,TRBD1,CASLGRGRVYGYTF,TGTGCCAGCCTCGGAAGGGGGCGCGTCTATGGCTACACCTTC
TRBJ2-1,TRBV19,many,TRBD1,CASSPDRGGYNEQFF,TGTGCCAGCAGCCCTGACAGGGGTGGCTACAATGAGCAGTTCTTC
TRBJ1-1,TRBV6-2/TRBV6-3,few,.,CASRLSGAPAFF,TGTGCCAGCAGGCTTTCAGGGGCCCCAGCTTTCTTT
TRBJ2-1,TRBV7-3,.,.,CASSRLNDLGEQFF,TGTGCCAGCAGCCGTCTTAACGATTTGGGTGAGCAGTTCTTC
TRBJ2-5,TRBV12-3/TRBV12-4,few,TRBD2,CASSSGLAGVRETQYF,TGTGCCAGCAGTTCGGGACTAGCGGGAGTGAGAGAGACCCAGTACTTC
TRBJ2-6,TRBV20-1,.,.,CSAPSPGANVLTF,TGCAGTGCCCCAAGCCCCGGGGCCAACGTCCTGACTTTC
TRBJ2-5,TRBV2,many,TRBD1,CASRPGTGVETQYF,TGTGCCAGCAGACCCGGGACAGGGGTGGAGACCCAGTACTTC
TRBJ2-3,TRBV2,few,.,CASSEASRGGDTQYF,TGTGCCAGCAGTGAAGCGTCCAGGGGGGGGGATACGCAGTATTTT
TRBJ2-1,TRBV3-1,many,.,CASSQVQHEQFF,TGTGCCAGCAGCCAAGTTCAACATGAGCAGTTCTTC
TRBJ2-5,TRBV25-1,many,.,CASNGWEGETQYF,TGTGCCAGCAACGGCTGGGAAGGCGAGACCCAGTACTTC
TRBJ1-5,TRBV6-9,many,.,CASSSQGAEQPQHF,TGTGCCAGCAGTTCTCAAGGGGCCGAACAGCCCCAGCATTTT
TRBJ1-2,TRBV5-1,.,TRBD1,CASSLSLGTGVDGYTF,TGCGCCAGCAGCCTCAGTCTCGGGACAGGGGTGGATGGCTACACCTTC
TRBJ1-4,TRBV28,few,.,CASSFSMNEKLFF,TGTGCCAGCAGTTTTTCCATGAATGAAAAACTGTTTTTT
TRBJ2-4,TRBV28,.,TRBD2,CASSSNPGLADLRGNIQYF,TGTGCCAGCAGCTCCAACCCGGGACTAGCGGACCTAAGGGGGAACATTCAGTACTTC
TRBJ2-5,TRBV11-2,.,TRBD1,CASTYWDSVEETQYF,TGTGCCAGCACCTATTGGGACAGTGTCGAAGAGACCCAGTACTTC
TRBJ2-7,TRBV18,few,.,CASSPLETYEQYF,TGTGCCAGCTCACCACTTGAGACCTACGAGCAGTACTTC
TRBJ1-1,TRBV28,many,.,CASSLSSEMNTEAFF,TGTGCCAGCAGTTTATCCAGCGAGATGAACACTGAAGCTTTCTTT
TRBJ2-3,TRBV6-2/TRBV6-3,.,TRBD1,CASSYTGQGRTDTQYF,TGTGCCAGCAGTTACACGGGACAGGGAAGAACAGATACGCAGTATTTT
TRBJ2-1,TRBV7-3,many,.,CASNNNRNEQFF,TGTGCCAGCAATAACAACCGGAATGAGCAGTTCTTC
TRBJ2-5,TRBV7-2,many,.,CASSFLQETQYF,TGTGCCAGCAGCTTTTTGCAAGAGACCCAGTACTTC
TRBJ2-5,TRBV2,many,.,CASSGDAQQTQYF,TGTGCCAGCAGTGGGGACGCTCAGCAGACCCAGTACTTC
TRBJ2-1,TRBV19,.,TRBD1,CASSGGTGGYKDEQFF,TGTGCCAGTAGTGGGGGGACAGGGGGTTACAAGGATGAGCAGTTCTTC
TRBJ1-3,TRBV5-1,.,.,CASSSAGINSGNTIYF,TGCGCCAGCAGCTCAGCCGGGATAAACTCTGGAAACACCATATATTTT
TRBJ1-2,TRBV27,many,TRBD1,CASSLTPRGYGYTF,TGTGCCAGCAGTTTAACCCCCAGGGGGTACGGCTACACCTTC
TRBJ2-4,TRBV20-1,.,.,CSASPALAKNIQYF,TGCAGTGCTTCACCAGCCTTAGCCAAAAACATTCAGTACTTC
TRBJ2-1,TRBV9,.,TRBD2,CASSLSGDYPYNEQFF,TGTGCCAGCAGCCTCTCGGGGGACTACCCCTACAATGAGCAGTTCTTC
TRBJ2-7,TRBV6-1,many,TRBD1,CASTLGQLIYEQYF,TGTGCCAGCACTCTGGGACAGTTAATCTACGAGCAGTACTTC
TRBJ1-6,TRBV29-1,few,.,CSVRDTINSPLHF,TGCAGCGTTCGAGACACGATTAATTCACCCCTCCACTTT
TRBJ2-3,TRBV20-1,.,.,CSARDPGLFGTDTQYF,TGCAGTGCTAGAGATCCAGGGTTGTTCGGCACAGATACGCAGTATTTT
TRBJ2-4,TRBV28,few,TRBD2,CASRTGTRRTYF,TGTGCCAGCCGGACTGGGACTAGAAGGACTTACTTC
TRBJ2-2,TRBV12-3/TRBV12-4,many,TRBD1,CASSGQGPPTTGELFF,TGTGCCAGCAGTGGACAGGGGCCCCCCACCACCGGGGAGCTGTTTTTT
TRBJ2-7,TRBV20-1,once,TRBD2,CSASRGLAGYSYEQYF,TGCAGTGCCAGCCGCGGGCTAGCGGGGTACTCCTACGAGCAGTACTTC
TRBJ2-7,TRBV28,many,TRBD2,CASSDGGADSYEQYF,TGTGCCAGCAGCGACGGGGGGGCCGACTCCTACGAGCAGTACTTC
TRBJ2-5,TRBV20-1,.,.,CSASDPGPSILYF,TGCAGTGCTAGCGACCCCGGACCATCGATCTTGTACTTC
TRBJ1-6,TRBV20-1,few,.,CSARPDPQGANSPLHF,TGCAGTGCTAGACCGGATCCCCAAGGGGCTAATTCACCCCTCCACTTT
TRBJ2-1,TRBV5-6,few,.,CASSLPEGGEGNEQFF,TGTGCCAGCAGCTTGCCGGAGGGTGGAGAGGGCAATGAGCAGTTCTTC
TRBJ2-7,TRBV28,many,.,CASSSIGGEQYF,TGTGCCAGCAGTTCAATAGGGGGCGAGCAGTACTTC
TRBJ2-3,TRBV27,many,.,CASRAASTDTQYF,TGTGCCAGCAGAGCGGCTAGCACAGATACGCAGTATTTT